A single sample gave rise to the 16 T cell receptor beta chains below, sequenced in a study of OX40 agonist ivuxolimab in advanced cancers. Profiling relied on immunoSEQ multiplex PCR, and the TCRdb table lists in-frame clones only, not all of them. The sample shows roughly 15,000 clones, about 81% of them seen only once. The specimen was CD4+ or CD8+ T cells sorted from blood, collected in a trial of the OX40 agonist ivuxolimab. The source of these receptors is an adult with an advanced solid tumor such as melanoma, head and neck, liver or kidney cancer.

J is TRBJ2-4 and V is TRBV7-9; D unclear. V was trimmed by 0 bases and J by 9 bases, leaving 12 bases between them. CDR1 and CDR2 (germline): SEHNR, FQNEAQ (reference sequence). This CDR3 has 14 residues. The CDR3 DNA sequence: TGTGCCAGCAGCTTAGCAGCGAACCTAGGCATTCAGTACTTC. Its protein is CASSLAANLGIQYF. The full variable domain, rest sourced from reference TRBV7-9 and TRBJ2-4, is DTGVSQNPRHKITKRGQNVTFRCDPISEHNRLYWYRQTLGQGPEFLTYFQNEAQLEKSRLLSDRFSAERPKGSFSTLEIQRTEQGDSAMYLCASSLAANLGIQYFGAGTRLSVL.

The gene calls are TRBV29-1 and TRBJ2-2; possible D gene TRBD1, 5 bases. V was cut by 3 bases and J by 6 bases, with 8 bases left in between. The CDR3 has 12 amino acids. Germline CDR1 is SQVTM and CDR2 is ANQGSEA. In DNA, the CDR3 is TGCAGCGTTGAGGCAGGGTCCGGGGAGCTGTTTTTT. Residues: CSVEAGSGELFF.

The rearrangement joins TRBV4-3 to TRBJ1-4; D unclear. V gave up 0 bases and J gave up 0 bases, with 8 bases separating them. Germline values: CDR1 LGHNA, CDR2 YSLEER. There are 16 residues in the CDR3. The CDR3 nucleotides read TGCGCCAGCAGCCAAGATTGGTACTCAACTAATGAAAAACTGTTTTTT. Its translation is CASSQDWYSTNEKLFF.

This sequence joins TRBV5-1 and TRBJ2-7; the D is unclear. V dropped 5 bases and J dropped 0 bases, with 6 bases sitting between them. This CDR3 region has 12 residues. Germline CDR1 is SGHRS and CDR2 is YFSETQ. CDR3 DNA sequence: TGCGCCAGCAGTTTGACCTCCTACGAGCAGTACTTC. Its translation: CASSLTSYEQYF.

The chain links TRBV9 to TRBJ2-1; D gene unclear. This CDR3 contains 12 residues. Trimming cost V 0 bases and J 9 bases, with 7 bases left between them. Germline V gene data show CDR1 as SGDLS and CDR2 as YYNGEE. CDR3 loop: CASSVDPSEQFF. CDR3 DNA sequence: TGTGCCAGCAGCGTAGACCCGTCTGAGCAGTTCTTC.

This chain joins TRBV9 and TRBJ2-7; D unclear. The CDR3 spans 13 residues. V lost 3 bases and J 3 bases, leaving 10 bases between the germline ends. From germline, CDR1 is SGDLS and CDR2 YYNGEE. The CDR3 is CASSARVGYEQYF. Written as DNA, the CDR3 is TGTGCCAGCAGCGCCCGCGTGGGCTACGAGCAGTACTTC.

This clone was detected only a few times. This chain connects TRBV10-1 to TRBJ1-6, with TRBD1 matching over 7 bases. Per the germline V gene, CDR1 is WNHNN and CDR2 is SYGVQD (reference sequence). This CDR3 spans 16 amino acids. V shed 6 bases, J shed 0 bases, and the junction held 5 bases outside the gene matches. The DNA of the CDR3 is TGCGCCAGCAGGGACAGGAAAAGCTCCTATAATTCACCCCTCCACTTT. Protein product: CASRDRKSSYNSPLHF.

CDR3 amino acids: CASSYSGEENTEAFF. In DNA form, the CDR3 reads TGTGCCAGCAGTTACAGCGGGGAGGAGAACACTGAAGCTTTCTTT. The V and J genes are TRBV6-6 and TRBJ1-1; D remains unclear. This CDR3 contains 15 residues. Germline assignment: CDR1 MNHNY and CDR2 SVGAGI (reference sequence). The V end lost 2 bases, the J end lost 1 base, and 11 bases lay between the germline ends.

The chain links TRBV6-1 to TRBJ1-2; D gene ambiguous. V lost 3 bases and J lost 1, with 6 bases in between. Germline V lookup: CDR1 MNHNS, CDR2 SASEGT. There are 13 residues in the CDR3. The CDR3 loop reads CASSDSINYGYTF. As DNA, the CDR3 is TGTGCCAGCAGTGACTCCATTAACTATGGCTACACCTTC.

The chain employs TRBV7-8 and TRBJ2-2, with D hard to call. V was cut by 7 bases and J by 6 bases, with 12 bases left in between. Germline loops: CDR1 SGHVS, CDR2 FQNEAQ. This CDR3 has 13 amino acids. CDR3: CASTDRTAGELFF. CDR3 nucleotides: TGTGCCAGCACGGACCGAACCGCCGGGGAGCTGTTTTTT.

V gene TRBV27 combines with J gene TRBJ1-2; D is uncertain. Germline lookup yields CDR1 MNHEY and CDR2 SMNVEV (reference sequence). The CDR3 length is 13 residues. The germline V and J ends were trimmed by 2 bases and 4 bases, with 8 bases remaining between them. CDR3 DNA: TGTGCCAGCAGTTTAGCGTCGAGCTATGGCTACACCTTC. Protein: CASSLASSYGYTF.

This chain joins TRBV7-9 and TRBJ2-2; D is perhaps TRBD2 (5 bases). The ends were cut back, 5 bases at V and 3 bases at J, with 13 bases in the middle. Germline CDR1 is SEHNR and CDR2 is FQNEAQ (reference sequence). This CDR3 has 15 amino acids. The CDR3 loop is CASSRTKRDTGELFF. In DNA form, the CDR3 reads TGTGCCAGCAGCCGGACCAAGAGGGACACCGGGGAGCTGTTTTTT.

Sample share makes this clone medium-sized. This sequence joins TRBV5-6 and TRBJ1-2, with 9 nucleotides matching TRBD1. Germline CDR1 SGHDT, CDR2 YYEEEE. V lost 4 bases, J lost 5 bases, and 9 bases stayed unmatched. The CDR3 consists of 15 residues. CDR3 amino acids: CASSGTGGEWYGYTF. For the CDR3, the DNA is TGTGCCAGCAGCGGAACAGGGGGCGAGTGGTATGGCTACACCTTC.

The genes are TRBV11-3 and TRBJ2-2; D is possibly TRBD2 (6 bases). This CDR3 comprises 15 residues. CDR1 and CDR2 from the germline V gene are SGHNT and YENEEA. Deletions cut 4 bases from V and 1 base from J, with 10 bases between. In DNA form, the CDR3 reads TGTGCCAGCAGCTCCCGCGGGGTGAACACCGGGGAGCTGTTTTTT. It codes for CASSSRGVNTGELFF.

This rearrangement joins TRBV7-9 to TRBJ1-2; the D is unclear. The CDR3 totals 14 residues. Germline CDR1 reads SEHNR; CDR2 reads FQNEAQ (reference sequence). V was cut by 4 bases and J by 6 bases, with 15 bases left in between. This CDR3 is CASSSPLEVHGYTF. In nucleotides, the CDR3 is TGTGCCAGCAGCTCCCCTTTGGAGGTCCATGGCTACACCTTC.

This chain joins TRBV5-6 and TRBJ2-7, with D uncertain. V was trimmed by 1 base and J by 3 bases, leaving 8 bases between them. In germline, CDR1 is SGHDT, CDR2 YYEEEE. The CDR3 loop spans 13 amino acids. DNA for the CDR3: TGTGCCAGCAGCTTGTCTGTGAGCTACGAGCAGTACTTC. It specifies CASSLSVSYEQYF.